What follows describes a single T cell receptor (beta chain). Its target is not known. The sample is drawn from a study of T cell responses to AZD1222 COVID-19 vaccine. Overall study findings and caveats: At baseline, just a handful of AZD1222 recipients tested seropositive. CD4 TCRs covered the whole spike, strongest at regions 160-218 and 743-854. Unmutated variant regions are reportedly targeted by nearly half of spike-specific TCRs.

Trimming removed 10 bases at V and 2 bases at J, with 14 bases between. This CDR3 has 14 residues. Germline-derived CDR1 and CDR2 are LNHDA and SQIVND (reference sequence). Clones were sequenced by immunoSEQ multiplex PCR, and TCRdb holds only the in-frame ones, with some missing. Of about 140,000 clones in the sample, about 90% were seen once. This TCR derives from an adult who received the AZD1222 COVID-19 vaccine. Sequenced here: peripheral blood, sampled 28 days after the second AZD1222 dose. This chain joins TRBV19 and TRBJ2-2, with a weak D call TRBD1 (6 bases). CDR3: CAIVGGPNTGELFF. DNA of the CDR3: TGTGCCATAGTAGGGGGTCCCAACACCGGGGAGCTGTTTTTT.